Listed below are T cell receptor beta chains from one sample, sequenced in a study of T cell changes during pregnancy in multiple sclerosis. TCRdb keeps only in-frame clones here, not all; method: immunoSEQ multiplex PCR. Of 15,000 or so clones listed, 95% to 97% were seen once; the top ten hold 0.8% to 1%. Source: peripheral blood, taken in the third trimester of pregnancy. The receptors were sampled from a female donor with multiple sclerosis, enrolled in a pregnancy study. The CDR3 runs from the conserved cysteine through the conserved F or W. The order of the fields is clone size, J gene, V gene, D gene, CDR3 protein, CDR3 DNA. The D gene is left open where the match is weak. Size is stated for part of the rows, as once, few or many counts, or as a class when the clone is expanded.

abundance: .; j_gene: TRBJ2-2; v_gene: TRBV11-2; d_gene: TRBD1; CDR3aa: CASSLEGTGTGELFF; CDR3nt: TGTGCCAGCAGCTTAGAGGGGACAGGTACCGGGGAGCTGTTTTTT
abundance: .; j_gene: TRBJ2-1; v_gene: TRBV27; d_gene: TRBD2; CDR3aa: CASSSKGLAGLPYNEQFF; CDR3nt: TGTGCCAGCAGTTCCAAGGGACTAGCGGGATTACCCTACAATGAGCAGTTCTTC
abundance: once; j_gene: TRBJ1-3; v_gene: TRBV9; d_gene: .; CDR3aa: CASSVVGGTLSGNTIYF; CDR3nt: TGTGCCAGCAGCGTAGTAGGCGGGACGCTATCTGGAAACACCATATATTTT
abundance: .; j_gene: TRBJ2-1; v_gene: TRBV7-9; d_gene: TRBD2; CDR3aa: CASSSVLLAGSYNEQFF; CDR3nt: TGTGCCAGCAGCTCCGTCCTTTTAGCGGGCTCCTACAATGAGCAGTTCTTC
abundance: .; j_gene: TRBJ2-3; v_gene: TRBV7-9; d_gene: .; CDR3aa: CASSLALVDTQYF; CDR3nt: TGTGCCAGCAGCTTAGCCCTAGTTGATACGCAGTATTTT
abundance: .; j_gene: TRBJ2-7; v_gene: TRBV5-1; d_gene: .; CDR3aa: CASSSWLGAEQYF; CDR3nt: TGCGCCAGCAGCTCTTGGCTTGGAGCCGAGCAGTACTTC
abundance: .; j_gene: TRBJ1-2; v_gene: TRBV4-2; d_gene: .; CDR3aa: CASSQGGGGRFYGYTF; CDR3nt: TGTGCCAGCAGCCAAGGGGGCGGGGGGCGCTTCTATGGCTACACCTTC
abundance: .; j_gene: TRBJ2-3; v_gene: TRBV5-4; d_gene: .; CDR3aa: CASSLVYSLAGSTDTQYF; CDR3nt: TGTGCCAGCAGCTTGGTATACTCGCTAGCTGGTAGCACAGATACGCAGTATTTT
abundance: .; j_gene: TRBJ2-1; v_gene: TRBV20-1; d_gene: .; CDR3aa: CSAGGRNEQFF; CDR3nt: TGCAGTGCTGGGGGGAGGAATGAGCAGTTCTTC
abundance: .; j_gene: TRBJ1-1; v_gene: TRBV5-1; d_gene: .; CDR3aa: CASSFLQAARRPAFF; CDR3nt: TGCGCCAGCAGCTTTTTACAGGCCGCTCGTCGCCCTGCTTTCTTT
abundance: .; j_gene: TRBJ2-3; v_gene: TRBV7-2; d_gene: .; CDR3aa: CASSLDGGTDTQYF; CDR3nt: TGTGCCAGCAGCTTGGACGGCGGGACAGATACGCAGTATTTT
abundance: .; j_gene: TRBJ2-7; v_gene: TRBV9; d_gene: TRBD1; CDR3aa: CASSSRGQGHYEQYF; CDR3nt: TGTGCCAGCAGCTCCCGAGGACAGGGCCATTACGAGCAGTACTTC
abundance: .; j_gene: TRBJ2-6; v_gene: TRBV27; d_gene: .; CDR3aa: CASSFFPSSGANVLTF; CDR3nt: TGTGCCAGCAGTTTTTTCCCTAGCTCTGGGGCCAACGTCCTGACTTTC
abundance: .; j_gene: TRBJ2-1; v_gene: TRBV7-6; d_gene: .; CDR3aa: CASSLVGSLYNEQFF; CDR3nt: TGTGCCAGCAGCTTAGTAGGGAGCCTCTACAATGAGCAGTTCTTC
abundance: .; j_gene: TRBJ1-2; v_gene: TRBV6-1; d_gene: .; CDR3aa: CASSGRGGGYTF; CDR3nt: TGTGCCAGCAGTGGACGGGGGGGAGGCTACACCTTC
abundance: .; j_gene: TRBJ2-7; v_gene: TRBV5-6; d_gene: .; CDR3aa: CASSLGGVAVTEQYF; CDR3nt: TGTGCCAGCAGCTTGGGGGGGGTGGCGGTTACCGAGCAGTACTTC
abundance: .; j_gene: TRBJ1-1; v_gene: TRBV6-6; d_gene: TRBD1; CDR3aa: CASTLQGRVTEAFF; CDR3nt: TGTGCCAGCACCCTACAGGGGCGGGTCACTGAAGCTTTCTTT